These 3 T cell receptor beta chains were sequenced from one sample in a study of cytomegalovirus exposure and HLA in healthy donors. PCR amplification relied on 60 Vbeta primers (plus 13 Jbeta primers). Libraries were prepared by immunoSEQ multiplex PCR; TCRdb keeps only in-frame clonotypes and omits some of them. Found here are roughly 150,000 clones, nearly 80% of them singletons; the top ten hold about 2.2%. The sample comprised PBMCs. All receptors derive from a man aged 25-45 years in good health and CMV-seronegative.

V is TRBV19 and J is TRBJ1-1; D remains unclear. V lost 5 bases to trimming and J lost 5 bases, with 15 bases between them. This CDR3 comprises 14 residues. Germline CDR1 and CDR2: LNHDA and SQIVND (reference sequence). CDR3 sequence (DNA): TGTGCCAGTAGTGTTTTAACAACCGGGACTGAAGCTTTCTTT. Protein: CASSVLTTGTEAFF.

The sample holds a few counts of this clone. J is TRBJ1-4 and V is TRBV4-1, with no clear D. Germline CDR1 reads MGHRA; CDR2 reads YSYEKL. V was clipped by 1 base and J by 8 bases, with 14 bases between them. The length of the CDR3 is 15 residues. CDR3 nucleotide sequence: TGCGCCAGCAGCCAAGGGCACCTGGTACAAGAAAAACTGTTTTTT. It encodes CASSQGHLVQEKLFF.

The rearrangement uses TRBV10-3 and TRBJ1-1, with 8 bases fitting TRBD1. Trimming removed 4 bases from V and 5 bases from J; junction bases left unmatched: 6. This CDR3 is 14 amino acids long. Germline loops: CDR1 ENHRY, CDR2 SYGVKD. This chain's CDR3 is CAISGAGGRTEAFF. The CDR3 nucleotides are TGTGCCATCAGTGGCGCAGGGGGCAGGACTGAAGCTTTCTTT.